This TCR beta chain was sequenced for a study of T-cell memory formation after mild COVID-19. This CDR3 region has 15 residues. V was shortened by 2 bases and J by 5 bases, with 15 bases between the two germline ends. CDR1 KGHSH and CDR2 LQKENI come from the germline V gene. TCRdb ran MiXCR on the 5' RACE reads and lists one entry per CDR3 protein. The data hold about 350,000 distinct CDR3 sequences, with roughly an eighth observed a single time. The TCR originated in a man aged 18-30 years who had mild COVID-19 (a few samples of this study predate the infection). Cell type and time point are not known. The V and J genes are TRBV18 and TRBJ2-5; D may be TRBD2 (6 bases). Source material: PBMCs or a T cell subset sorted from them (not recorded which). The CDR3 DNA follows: TGTGCCAGCTCACCAGAACCGGGAGTAGCGGAGACCCAGTACTTC. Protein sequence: CASSPEPGVAETQYF.